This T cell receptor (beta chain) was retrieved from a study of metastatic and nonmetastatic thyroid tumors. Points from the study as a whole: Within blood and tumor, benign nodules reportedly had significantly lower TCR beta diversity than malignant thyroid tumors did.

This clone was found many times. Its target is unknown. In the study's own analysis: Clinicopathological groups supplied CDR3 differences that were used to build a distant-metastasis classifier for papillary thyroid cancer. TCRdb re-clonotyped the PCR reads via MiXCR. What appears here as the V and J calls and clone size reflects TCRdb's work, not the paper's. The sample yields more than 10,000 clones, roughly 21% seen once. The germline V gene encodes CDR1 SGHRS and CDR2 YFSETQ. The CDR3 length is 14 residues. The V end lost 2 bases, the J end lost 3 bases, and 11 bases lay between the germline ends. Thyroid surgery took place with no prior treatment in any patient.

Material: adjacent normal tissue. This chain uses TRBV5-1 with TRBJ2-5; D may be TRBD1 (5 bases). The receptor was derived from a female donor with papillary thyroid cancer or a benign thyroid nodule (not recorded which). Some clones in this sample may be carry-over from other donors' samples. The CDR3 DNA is TGCGCCAGCAGCTTATCGGCAGGGAAAGAGACCCAGTACTTC. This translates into CASSLSAGKETQYF.